This TCR beta chain was captured in a study of T cells in Graves' hyperthyroidism and ophthalmopathy. Patients were excluded because of uncontrolled infection, other autoimmune disease, pregnancy or lactation. This clonotype was seen many times. What was amplified from RNA transcripts were TCR beta CDR3 regions. A first-round RT-PCR of the TCR CDR3 used the HTBI primer set. One entry per CDR3 protein, called by TCRdb with MiXCR from the multiplex PCR reads. Among around 390,000 distinct CDR3 sequences, around 13% were seen once, and the ten largest hold 15% to 20%. CDR1 is SGHAT and CDR2 is FQNNGV in the germline V gene. The V and J ends lost 5 bases and 4 bases, in that order; junction bases with no gene match: 13. The CDR3 sequence is 18 residues long.

The chain combines TRBV11-2 with TRBJ2-3; TRBD2 matches at 12 bases. The TCR was taken from a woman aged 25 to 39 with Graves' ophthalmopathy. Sequenced input: blood. CDR3 nucleotide sequence: TGTGCCAGCAGCCTCGCGTCTAGCGGGGGGGCCGCGGCAGATACGCAGTATTTT. Its protein product is CASSLASSGGAAADTQYF.